This T cell receptor beta chain was sequenced for a study of control samples from healthy donors and cancer patients. After removal of 1 base from V and 7 bases from J, the junction contained 8 bases not matched to a gene. CDR1 and CDR2 (germline): LNHDA, SQIVND (reference sequence). The CDR3 covers 16 residues. Sequenced by immunoSEQ multiplex PCR; TCRdb stores in-frame clones only, minus some. The sample lists 120,000 or so clones; over 75% were seen once. The source is a man between 40 and 49 years old in good health. The sample consisted of blood. The chain uses TRBV19 and TRBJ2-1, with TRBD2 matching over 9 bases. The CDR3 region has the DNA TGTGCCAGTAGTATAGGCGCGGGCGGGGGGGCAAATGAGCAGTTCTTC. Its protein is CASSIGAGGGANEQFF.